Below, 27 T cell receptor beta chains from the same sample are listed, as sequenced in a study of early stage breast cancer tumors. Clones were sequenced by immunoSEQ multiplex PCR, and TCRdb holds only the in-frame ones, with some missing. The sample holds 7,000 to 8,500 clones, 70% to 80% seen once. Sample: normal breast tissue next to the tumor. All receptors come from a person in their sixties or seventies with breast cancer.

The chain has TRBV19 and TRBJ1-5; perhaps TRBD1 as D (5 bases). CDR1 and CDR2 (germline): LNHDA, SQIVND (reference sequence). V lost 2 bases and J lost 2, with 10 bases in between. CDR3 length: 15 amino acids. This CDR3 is CASSIYDSRNQPQHF. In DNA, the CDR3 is TGTGCCAGTAGTATATATGACAGCCGCAATCAGCCCCAGCATTTT. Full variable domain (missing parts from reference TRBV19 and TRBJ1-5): DGGITQSPKYLFRKEGQNVTLSCEQNLNHDAMYWYRQDPGQGLRLIYYSQIVNDFQKGDIAEGYSVSREKKESFPLTVTSAQKNPTAFYLCASSIYDSRNQPQHFGDGTRLSIL.

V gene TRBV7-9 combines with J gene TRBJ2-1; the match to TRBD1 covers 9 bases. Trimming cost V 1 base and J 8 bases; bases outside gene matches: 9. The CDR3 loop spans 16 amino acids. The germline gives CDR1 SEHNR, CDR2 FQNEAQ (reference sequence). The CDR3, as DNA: TGTGCCAGCAGCTTAGAGCCGGGACAGGGCTTGTATGAGCAGTTCTTC. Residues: CASSLEPGQGLYEQFF.

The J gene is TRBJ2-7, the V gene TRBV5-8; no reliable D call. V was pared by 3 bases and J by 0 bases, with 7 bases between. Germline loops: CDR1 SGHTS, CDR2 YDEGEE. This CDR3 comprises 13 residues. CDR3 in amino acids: CASSSQDSYEQYF. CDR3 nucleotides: TGTGCCAGCAGCTCTCAGGACTCCTACGAGCAGTACTTC.

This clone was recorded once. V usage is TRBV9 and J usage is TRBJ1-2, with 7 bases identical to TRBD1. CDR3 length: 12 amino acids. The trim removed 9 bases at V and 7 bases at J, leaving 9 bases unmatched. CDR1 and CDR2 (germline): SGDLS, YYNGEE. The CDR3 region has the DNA TGTGCCACCTCAGACAGGGAAGGTGGCTACACCTTC. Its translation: CATSDREGGYTF.

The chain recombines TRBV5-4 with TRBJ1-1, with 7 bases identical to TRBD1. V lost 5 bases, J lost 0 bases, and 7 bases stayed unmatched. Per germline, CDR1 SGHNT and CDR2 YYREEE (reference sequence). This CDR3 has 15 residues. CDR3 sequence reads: CASRPKDRLNTEAFF. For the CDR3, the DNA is TGTGCCAGCAGACCCAAGGACAGGTTGAACACTGAAGCTTTCTTT.

The chain's CDR3 is CASRRDLLSEQYF. The DNA for the CDR3 is TGTGCCAGCAGGCGGGATCTTCTAAGCGAGCAGTACTTC. The chain recombines TRBV7-9 with TRBJ2-7, with D possibly matching TRBD2 (6 bases). The ends were cut back, 6 bases at V and 6 bases at J, with 15 bases in the middle. The germline CDR1 and CDR2 sequences are SEHNR and FQNEAQ (reference sequence). The length of the CDR3 is 13 residues.

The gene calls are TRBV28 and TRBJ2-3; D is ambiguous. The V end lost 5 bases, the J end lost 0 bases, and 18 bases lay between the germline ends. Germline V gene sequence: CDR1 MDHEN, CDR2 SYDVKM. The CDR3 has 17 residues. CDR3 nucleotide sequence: TGTGCCAGCAGTGCCCTACTTGGCATATATAGCACAGATACGCAGTATTTT. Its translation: CASSALLGIYSTDTQYF.

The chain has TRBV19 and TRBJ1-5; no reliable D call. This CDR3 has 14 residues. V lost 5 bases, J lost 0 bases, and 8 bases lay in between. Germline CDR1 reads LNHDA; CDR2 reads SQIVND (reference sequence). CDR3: CASSLGLSNQPQHF. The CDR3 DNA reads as TGTGCCAGTAGTTTAGGCCTTAGCAATCAGCCCCAGCATTTT.

The CDR3 region has the DNA TGTGCCAGCAGCCAAGAATTGCAGGCCGGGGAGCTGTTTTTT. Translating it yields CASSQELQAGELFF. This sequence joins TRBV4-2 and TRBJ2-2; no firm D call. Germline values: CDR1 LGHNA, CDR2 YNFKEQ. Trimming took 0 bases from V and 6 from J, leaving 8 bases between them. The CDR3 covers 14 residues.

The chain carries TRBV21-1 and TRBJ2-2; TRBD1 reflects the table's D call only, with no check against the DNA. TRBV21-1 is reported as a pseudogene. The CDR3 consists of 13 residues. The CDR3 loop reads CASGTANTGELFF. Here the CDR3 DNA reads TGTGCCAGCGGGACAGCGAACACCGGGGAGCTGTTTTTT.

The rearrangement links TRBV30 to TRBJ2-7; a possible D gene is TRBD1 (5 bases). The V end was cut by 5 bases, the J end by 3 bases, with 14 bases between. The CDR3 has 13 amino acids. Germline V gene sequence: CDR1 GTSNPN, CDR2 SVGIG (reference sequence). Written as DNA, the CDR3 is TGTGCCTGGGAACTGGACACCGACTACGAGCAGTACTTC. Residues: CAWELDTDYEQYF.

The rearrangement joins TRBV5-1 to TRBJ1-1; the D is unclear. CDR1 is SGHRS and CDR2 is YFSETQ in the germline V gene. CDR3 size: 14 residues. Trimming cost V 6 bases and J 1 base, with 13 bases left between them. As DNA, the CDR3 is TGCGCCAGCACCTCCGATGGGCGGAACACTGAAGCTTTCTTT. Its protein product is CASTSDGRNTEAFF. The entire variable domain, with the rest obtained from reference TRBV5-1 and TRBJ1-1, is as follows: KAGVTQTPRYLIKTRGQQVTLSCSPISGHRSVSWYQQTPGQGLQFLFEYFSETQRNKGNFPGRFSGRQFSNSRSEMNVSTLELGDSALYLCASTSDGRNTEAFFGQGTRLTVV.

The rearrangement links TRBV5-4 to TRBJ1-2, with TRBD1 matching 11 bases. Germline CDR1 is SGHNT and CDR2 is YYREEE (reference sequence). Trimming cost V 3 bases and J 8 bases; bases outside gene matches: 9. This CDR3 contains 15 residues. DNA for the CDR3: TGTGCCAGCAGCTCCCCCCCGGGACAGGGGGAAGGCTACACCTTC. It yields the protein CASSSPPGQGEGYTF.

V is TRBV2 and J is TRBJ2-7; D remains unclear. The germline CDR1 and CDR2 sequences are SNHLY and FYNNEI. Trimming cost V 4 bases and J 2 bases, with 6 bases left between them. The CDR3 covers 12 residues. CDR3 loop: CASSAHPYEQYF. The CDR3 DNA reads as TGTGCCAGCAGTGCGCACCCCTACGAGCAGTACTTC.

The CDR3 here is CASSQEAVTQYF. CDR3 coding DNA: TGTGCCAGCAGCCAAGAGGCGGTTACGCAGTATTTT. The J gene is TRBJ2-3, the V gene TRBV14; D remains ambiguous. V was trimmed by 0 bases and J by 8 bases, leaving 6 bases between them. The CDR3 sequence is 12 residues long. CDR1 SGHDN and CDR2 FVKESK come from the germline V gene.

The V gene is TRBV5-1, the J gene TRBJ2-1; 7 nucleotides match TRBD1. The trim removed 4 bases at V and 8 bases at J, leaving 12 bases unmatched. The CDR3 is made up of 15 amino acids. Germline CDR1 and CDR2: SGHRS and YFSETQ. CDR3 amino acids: CASSIAGTAGDEQFF. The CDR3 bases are TGCGCCAGCAGCATAGCCGGGACAGCTGGCGATGAGCAGTTCTTC.

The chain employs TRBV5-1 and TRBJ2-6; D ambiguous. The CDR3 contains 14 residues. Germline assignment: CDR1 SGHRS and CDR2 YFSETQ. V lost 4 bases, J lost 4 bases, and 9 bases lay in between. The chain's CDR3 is CASSLQAGANVLTF. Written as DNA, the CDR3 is TGCGCCAGCAGCCTTCAAGCAGGGGCCAACGTCCTGACTTTC.

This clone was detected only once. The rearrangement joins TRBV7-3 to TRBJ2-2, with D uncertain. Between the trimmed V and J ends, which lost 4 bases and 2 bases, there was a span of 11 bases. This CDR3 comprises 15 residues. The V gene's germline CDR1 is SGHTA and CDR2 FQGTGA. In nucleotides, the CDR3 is TGTGCCAGCAGCTCCGGTAGATTTAACACCGGGGAGCTGTTTTTT. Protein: CASSSGRFNTGELFF.

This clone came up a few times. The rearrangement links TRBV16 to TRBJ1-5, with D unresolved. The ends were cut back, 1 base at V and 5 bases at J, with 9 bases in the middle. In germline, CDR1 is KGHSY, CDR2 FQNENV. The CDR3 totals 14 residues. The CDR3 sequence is CASSQFQADQPQHF. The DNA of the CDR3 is TGTGCCAGCAGCCAATTCCAGGCCGATCAGCCCCAGCATTTT. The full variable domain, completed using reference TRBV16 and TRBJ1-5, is GEEVAQTPKHLVRGEGQKAKLYCAPIKGHSYVFWYQQVLKNEFKFLISFQNENVFDETGMPKERFSAKCLPNSPCSLEIQATKLEDSAVYFCASSQFQADQPQHFGDGTRLSIL.

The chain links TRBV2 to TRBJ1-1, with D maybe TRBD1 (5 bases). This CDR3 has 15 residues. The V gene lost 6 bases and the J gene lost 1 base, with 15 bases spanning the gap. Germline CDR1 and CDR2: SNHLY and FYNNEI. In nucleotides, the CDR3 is TGTGCCAGCAGGACCGGGAGGGGCCGGAACACTGAAGCTTTCTTT. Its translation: CASRTGRGRNTEAFF.

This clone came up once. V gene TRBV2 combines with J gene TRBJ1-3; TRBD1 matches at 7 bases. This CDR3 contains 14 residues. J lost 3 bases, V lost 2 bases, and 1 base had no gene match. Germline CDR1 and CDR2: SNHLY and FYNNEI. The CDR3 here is CASSEYRGGNTIYF. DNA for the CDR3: TGTGCCAGCAGTGAATACAGGGGTGGAAACACCATATATTTT.

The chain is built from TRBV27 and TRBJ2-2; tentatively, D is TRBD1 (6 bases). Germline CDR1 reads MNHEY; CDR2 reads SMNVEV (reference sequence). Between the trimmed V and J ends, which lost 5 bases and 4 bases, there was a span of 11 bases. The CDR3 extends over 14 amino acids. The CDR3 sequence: CASSAWTVTGELFF. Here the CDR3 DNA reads TGTGCCAGCAGTGCTTGGACAGTCACCGGGGAGCTGTTTTTT.

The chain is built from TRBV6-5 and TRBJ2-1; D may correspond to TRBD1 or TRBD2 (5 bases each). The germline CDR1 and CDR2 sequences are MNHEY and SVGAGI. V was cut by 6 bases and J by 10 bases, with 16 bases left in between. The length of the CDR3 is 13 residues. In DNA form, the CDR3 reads TGTGCCAGCAGAATGGACTCGAAGGGGGAGCAGTTCTTC. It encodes CASRMDSKGEQFF.

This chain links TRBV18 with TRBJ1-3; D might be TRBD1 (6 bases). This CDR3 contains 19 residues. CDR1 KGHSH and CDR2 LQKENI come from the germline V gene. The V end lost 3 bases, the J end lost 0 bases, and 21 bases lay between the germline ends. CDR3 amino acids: CASSPYSDRQYGSGNTIYF. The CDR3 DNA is TGTGCCAGCTCACCGTATTCGGACAGACAGTACGGCTCTGGAAACACCATATATTTT.

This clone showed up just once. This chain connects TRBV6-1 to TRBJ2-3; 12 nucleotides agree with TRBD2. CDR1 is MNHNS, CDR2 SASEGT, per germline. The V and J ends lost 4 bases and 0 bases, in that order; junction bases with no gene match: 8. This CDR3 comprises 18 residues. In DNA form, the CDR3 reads TGTGCCAGCAGTGGCCGACTAGCGGGAGACCTTAGCACAGATACGCAGTATTTT. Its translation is CASSGRLAGDLSTDTQYF.

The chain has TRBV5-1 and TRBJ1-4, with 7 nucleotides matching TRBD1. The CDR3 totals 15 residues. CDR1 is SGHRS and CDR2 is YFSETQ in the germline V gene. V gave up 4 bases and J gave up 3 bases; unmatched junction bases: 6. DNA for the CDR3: TGCGCCAGCAGCGCGGGACAGTCCCCTAATGAAAAACTGTTTTTT. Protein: CASSAGQSPNEKLFF.

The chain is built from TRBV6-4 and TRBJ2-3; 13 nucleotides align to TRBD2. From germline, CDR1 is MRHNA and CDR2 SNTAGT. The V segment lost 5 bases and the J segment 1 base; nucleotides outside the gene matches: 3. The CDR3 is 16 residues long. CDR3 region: CASSSGTSGGTDTQYF. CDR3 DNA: TGTGCCAGCAGTTCCGGGACTAGCGGGGGCACAGATACGCAGTATTTT.